This TCR beta chain is drawn from a study of a mutant IDH1 vaccine in newly diagnosed glioma. The time point is: week 11, during vaccination. Every single dose of the vaccine, 300 ug of mutant IDH1 20-mer peptide, came with topical imiquimod. Repertoires were generated with immunoSEQ multiplex PCR, while TCRdb's copy carries only in-frame clones and drops some. The data contain around 60,000 clones, 70% to 85% of them seen just once; the ten biggest clones take up about 9.4%. Germline CDR1 is SNHLY and CDR2 is FYNNEI. Trimming cost V 6 bases and J 0 bases; bases outside gene matches: 1. This CDR3 spans 16 amino acids. Comment on this clone: As yet, its antigen is unknown.

The receptor was derived from a woman aged 50 to 60 with glioma. The rearrangement links TRBV2 to TRBJ2-2; 13 nucleotides agree with TRBD2. Sequences were derived from PBMCs, sampled from a glioma patient whose treatment included an IDH1 peptide vaccine. CDR3 coding DNA: TGTGCCAGCAGCGGGACTAGCGGGGCGAACACCGGGGAGCTGTTTTTT. Its translation is CASSGTSGANTGELFF.